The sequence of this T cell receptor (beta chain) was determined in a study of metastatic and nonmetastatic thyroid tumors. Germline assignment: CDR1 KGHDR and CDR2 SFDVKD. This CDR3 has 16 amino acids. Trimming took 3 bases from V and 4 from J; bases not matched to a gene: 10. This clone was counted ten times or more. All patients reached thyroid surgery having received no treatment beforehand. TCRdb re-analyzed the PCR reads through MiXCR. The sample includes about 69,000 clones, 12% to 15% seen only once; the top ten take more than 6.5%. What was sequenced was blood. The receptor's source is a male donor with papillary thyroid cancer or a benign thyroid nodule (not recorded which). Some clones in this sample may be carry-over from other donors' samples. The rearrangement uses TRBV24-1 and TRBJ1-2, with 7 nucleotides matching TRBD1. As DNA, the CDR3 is TGTGCCACCAGTGATCACGGGACAGCTAAACCCTATGGCTACACCTTC. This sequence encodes CATSDHGTAKPYGYTF.